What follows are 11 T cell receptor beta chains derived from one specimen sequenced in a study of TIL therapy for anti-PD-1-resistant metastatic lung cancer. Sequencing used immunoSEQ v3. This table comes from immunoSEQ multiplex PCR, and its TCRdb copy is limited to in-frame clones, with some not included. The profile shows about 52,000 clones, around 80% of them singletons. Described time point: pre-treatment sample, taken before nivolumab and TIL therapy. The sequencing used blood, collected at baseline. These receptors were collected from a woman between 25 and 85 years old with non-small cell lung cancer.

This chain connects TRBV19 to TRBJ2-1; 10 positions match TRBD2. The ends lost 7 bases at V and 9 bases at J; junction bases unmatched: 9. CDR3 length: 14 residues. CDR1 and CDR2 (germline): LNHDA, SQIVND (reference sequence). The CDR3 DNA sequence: TGTGCCAGTAATCTAGCGGGAGTGGCGGGTGAGCAGTTCTTC. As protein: CASNLAGVAGEQFF.

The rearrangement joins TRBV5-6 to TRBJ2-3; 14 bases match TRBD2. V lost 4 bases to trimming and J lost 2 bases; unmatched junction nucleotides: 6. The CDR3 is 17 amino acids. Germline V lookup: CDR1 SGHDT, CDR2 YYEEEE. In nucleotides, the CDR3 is TGTGCCAGCAGCATAAGGACTAGCGGGAGGTCCACAGATACGCAGTATTTT. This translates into CASSIRTSGRSTDTQYF.

CDR3 protein: CASSPPHGNTEAFF. The DNA for the CDR3 is TGTGCCAGCTCACCACCGCACGGAAACACTGAAGCTTTCTTT. The rearrangement uses TRBV18 and TRBJ1-1; D unclear. Germline-derived CDR1 and CDR2 are KGHSH and LQKENI. The CDR3 contains 14 residues. V was pared by 0 bases and J by 2 bases, with 7 bases between. Full variable domain (missing parts from reference TRBV18 and TRBJ1-1): NAGVMQNPRHLVRRRGQEARLRCSPMKGHSHVYWYRQLPEEGLKFMVYLQKENIIDESGMPKERFSAEFPKEGPSILRIQQVVRGDSAAYFCASSPPHGNTEAFFGQGTRLTVV.

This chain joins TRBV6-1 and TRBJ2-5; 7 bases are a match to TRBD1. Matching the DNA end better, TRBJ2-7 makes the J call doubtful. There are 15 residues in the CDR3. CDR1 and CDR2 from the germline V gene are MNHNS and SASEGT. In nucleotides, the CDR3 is TGTGCCAGCAGTGAACTGACAGGGTATGGCTACGAGCAGTACTTC. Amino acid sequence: CASSELTGYGYEQYF.

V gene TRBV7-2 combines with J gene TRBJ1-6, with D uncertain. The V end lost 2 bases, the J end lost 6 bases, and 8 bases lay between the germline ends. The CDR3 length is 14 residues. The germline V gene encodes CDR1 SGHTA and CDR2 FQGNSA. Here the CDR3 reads CASSLKALNSPLHF. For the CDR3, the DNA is TGTGCCAGCAGCTTAAAGGCCCTTAATTCACCCCTCCACTTT.

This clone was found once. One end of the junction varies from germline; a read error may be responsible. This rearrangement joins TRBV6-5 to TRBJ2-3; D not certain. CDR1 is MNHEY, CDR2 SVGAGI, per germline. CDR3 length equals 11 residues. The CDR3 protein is CASLAGDMQYF. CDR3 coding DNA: TGTGCCAGCCTTGCTGGGGATATGCAGTATTTT.

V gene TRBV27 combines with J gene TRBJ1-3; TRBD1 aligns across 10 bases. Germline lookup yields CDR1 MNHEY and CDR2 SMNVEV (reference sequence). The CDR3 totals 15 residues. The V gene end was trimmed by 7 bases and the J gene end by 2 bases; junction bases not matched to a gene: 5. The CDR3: CASTRTGGAGNTIYF. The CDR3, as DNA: TGTGCCAGCACTAGGACAGGGGGAGCTGGAAACACCATATATTTT.

CDR3 protein: CASSYLREENNEQFF. The CDR3 DNA sequence: TGTGCCAGCAGTTACTTGAGGGAGGAGAACAATGAGCAGTTCTTC. The chain has TRBV6-5 and TRBJ2-1; maybe TRBD2 (6 bases). Germline V gene lookup returns CDR1 MNHEY and CDR2 SVGAGI. V dropped 1 base and J dropped 5 bases, with 12 bases sitting between them. This CDR3 contains 15 residues.

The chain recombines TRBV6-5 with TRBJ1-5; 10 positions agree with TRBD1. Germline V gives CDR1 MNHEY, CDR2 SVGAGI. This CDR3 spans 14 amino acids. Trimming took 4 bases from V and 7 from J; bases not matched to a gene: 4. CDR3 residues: CASSWGTGDQPQHF. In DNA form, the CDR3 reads TGTGCCAGCAGTTGGGGGACAGGGGACCAGCCCCAGCATTTT.

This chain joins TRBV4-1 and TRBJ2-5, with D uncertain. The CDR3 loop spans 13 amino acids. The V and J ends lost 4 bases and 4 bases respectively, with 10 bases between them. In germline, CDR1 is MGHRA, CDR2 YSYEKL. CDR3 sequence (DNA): TGCGCCAGCAGCCTCCTGGAAGGAGAGACCCAGTACTTC. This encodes CASSLLEGETQYF.

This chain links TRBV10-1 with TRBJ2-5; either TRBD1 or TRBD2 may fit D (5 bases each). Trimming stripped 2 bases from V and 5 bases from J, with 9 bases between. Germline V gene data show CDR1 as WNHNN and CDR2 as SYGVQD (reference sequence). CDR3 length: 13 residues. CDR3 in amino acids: CASSEGGSETQYF. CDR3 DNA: TGCGCCAGCAGTGAGGGGGGTAGCGAGACCCAGTACTTC.